The clone carrying this T cell receptor beta chain was seen at least ten times. Germline CDR1 reads SGHTA; CDR2 reads FQGNSA. The CDR3 length is 16 residues. V gave up 2 bases and J gave up 6 bases; unmatched junction bases: 10. The library targeted TCRbeta and was prepared with unique molecular identifiers. One entry per CDR3 protein results from TCRdb running MiXCR on the PCR reads. The sample carries around 600,000 distinct CDR3 sequences, 10% recorded once. These data belong to a study of T-cell reconstitution after alpha-beta-depleted transplantation in children. Sequenced material: PBMCs from the stem cell graft donor, taken from the stem cell graft. The chain carries TRBV7-2 and TRBJ1-1; 9 bases are a match to TRBD1. The TCR comes from a human donor who donated a stem cell graft to a child with acute myeloid leukemia. CDR3 bases: TGTGCCAGCAGCTTACCTCTTGGGACAGGGATTTCTGAAGCTTTCTTT. It codes for CASSLPLGTGISEAFF. The whole variable domain, remainder taken from reference TRBV7-2 and TRBJ1-1, is GAGVSQSPSNKVTEKGKDVELRCDPISGHTALYWYRQSLGQGLEFLIYFQGNSAPDKSGLPSDRFSAERTGGSVSTLTIQRTQQEDSAVYLCASSLPLGTGISEAFFGQGTRLTVV.